This T cell receptor (beta chain) was observed in a study of T cells in Graves' hyperthyroidism and ophthalmopathy (dated by TCRdb to about 2019). Turning to the overall study: Peripheral blood was sampled at the time of initial diagnosis, prior to any treatment. To identify distinguishing TCR V-J signatures, a discovery cohort of around 98 patients was used, comprising 43 with Graves' ophthalmopathy and around 57 with stable Graves' hyperthyroidism. Prospective prediction of ophthalmopathy was tested in an independent validation cohort consisting of 18 to 20 hyperthyroidism patients and approximately 16 patients who later progressed to ophthalmopathy. The approximately 90 discovery patients were randomly split 7:3 into training and test sets. Thyroid tissue and blood T-cell repertoires from several Graves' hyperthyroidism patients were also compared in the study. Once sampling was done, hyperthyroidism patients were given methimazole at a starting dose of 30 mg daily, whereas ophthalmopathy patients were given high-dose intravenous methylprednisolone. The paper describes TCR Vbeta CDR3 sequencing of 140 or so peripheral blood samples, made up of 43 ophthalmopathy patients, 70 to 75 hyperthyroidism patients and 17 progressor patients. Results the study describes overall, beyond this receptor: A model built on a 13 V-J signature distinguished ophthalmopathy from stable hyperthyroidism, reaching roughly 88% sensitivity and around 81% specificity in cross-validation and 80%/75% in testing. In validation, the model predicted progression to ophthalmopathy a median of about 5.9 months before onset, with approximately 71% sensitivity and 72.22% specificity. Most expanded thyroid clonotypes (frequency above 0.001) were also found in blood, which suggests that blood repertoires may mirror thyroid immune responses. No statistical method was used to fix the sample size in advance, and group allocation was not hidden from the investigators.

Graves' hyperthyroidism was defined as stable when no progression to ophthalmopathy occurred over 18 months of follow-up. Hyperthyroidism patients were newly diagnosed, with disease duration under 2 months, and aged 18 to 65 years. Any patient with an uncontrolled infection, another autoimmune disease, pregnancy or lactation was excluded. Clinical symptoms, serum thyroxine and TRAb, thyroid ultrasound, and orbital computed tomography formed the basis for the diagnoses. Ficoll-Paque density gradient centrifugation was used to isolate PBMCs from 8.5 to 10 ml of fresh peripheral blood. Trizol reagent was used to extract total RNA, and RNA quality was then checked on an Agilent 2100 Bioanalyzer. Relative to germline, V is 7 bases shorter and J is 2 bases shorter, with 14 bases between their ends. CDR3 length: 14 amino acids, cysteine to phenylalanine. Left in the record is the CDR3 DNA by itself, 42 bases read in frame from the first base. The germline V gene (reference sequence) provides CDR1 MNHEY and CDR2 SMNVEV.

The TCR beta CDR3 regions were amplified from RNA transcripts. The TCR CDR3 was subjected to a first round of RT-PCR using the HTBI primer set and the Qiagen OneStep RT-PCR kit. Libraries were constructed in a second round of multiplex PCR, after which size selection and purification were carried out. Sequencing of the libraries was done on an Illumina HiSeq2000 using paired-end 100 bp reads. In the authors' own workflow: SOAPnuke was used to process the raw data, removing reads that contained adapters or uncalled bases, had a mean Phred below 15, or lacked an exact match to the constant primer or identifier. COPE v1.2.5 was used to merge high-quality paired reads, and clonotypes were defined as unique nucleotide sequences. MiTCR v1.1 was used to align the clonotypes against IMGT TRBV, TRBD and TRBJ reference segments. Only V-J combinations with frequency above 0.0001, covering about 99% of repertoires, were analysed. A TCS score was defined as the ratio between F50 (clonal expansion) and ExV (chaos), using BLOSUM62-based TCRdist between CDR3 peptides within each V-J. Welch's t-statistics and random forest reduced 500 to 550 V-J features to 10 to 15, which were used in a naive Bayes classifier (R e1071). TCRdb itself trimmed the public reads at Q25 with fastp, ran MiXCR and retained productive beta chains. One record per CDR3 amino acid sequence lists the most common genes and DNA. V and J calls and clone size were set by TCRdb, not the authors. The table for this sample lists around 520,000 distinct CDR3 sequences; 14% of them were counted only once. 15% to 20% of the sample goes to the ten largest clones.

In its sample, this clonotype was seen many times. The antigen this receptor binds is unknown. Nothing much larger sits one base from this clone, and base qualities are not available. The chain is encoded by TRBV27 joined to TRBJ2-5, with no D gene named confidently. Material: blood. The receptor's source is a woman aged 18-29 years with Graves' hyperthyroidism. The CDR3 here reads CASTPFPGQETQYF. The nucleotide sequence is TGTGCCAGCACTCCCTTCCCAGGTCAAGAGACCCAGTACTTC.